The 17 T cell receptor beta chains below come from one sample, sequenced in a study of control samples from healthy donors and cancer patients. Libraries were prepared by immunoSEQ multiplex PCR; TCRdb keeps only in-frame clonotypes and omits some of them. The sample includes about 160,000 clones, roughly 94% of them seen just once. Sequencing was performed on PBMCs. Source of these receptors: a man aged 55 to 70 with colorectal cancer.

The V and J genes are TRBV11-2 and TRBJ2-1, with TRBD2 identical over 9 bases. This CDR3 is built from 17 residues. Germline assignment: CDR1 SGHAT and CDR2 FQNNGV. Unmatched junction bases numbered 11, after V lost 4 bases and J lost 4 bases. Written as DNA, the CDR3 is TGTGCCAGCAGCTACCCCCCGCGGGCGGGGGGGTACAATGAGCAGTTCTTC. This encodes CASSYPPRAGGYNEQFF.

The chain links TRBV10-1 to TRBJ1-6; D is undetermined. CDR1 and CDR2 (germline): WNHNN, SYGVQD (reference sequence). The CDR3 contains 13 residues. V lost 3 bases and J 8 bases, leaving 8 bases between the germline ends. CDR3 amino acids: CASSEQRDSPLHF. CDR3 DNA: TGCGCCAGCAGTGAACAGAGAGATTCACCCCTCCACTTT.

This chain joins TRBV11-2 and TRBJ2-7; the D is unclear. V was clipped by 0 bases and J by 2 bases, with 5 bases between them. The germline V gene has CDR1 SGHAT and CDR2 FQNNGV. The CDR3 totals 13 residues. CDR3 nucleotide sequence: TGTGCCAGCAGCTTAGAGGGCGCCTACGAGCAGTACTTC. It codes for CASSLEGAYEQYF.

The chain's CDR3 is CASSPTGGREKLFF. The CDR3 bases are TGTGCCAGCAGTCCGACAGGGGGCCGGGAAAAACTGTTTTTT. The V call is TRBV2, the J call TRBJ1-4, with TRBD1 matching 10 bases. Germline V gives CDR1 SNHLY, CDR2 FYNNEI. CDR3 length: 14 amino acids. J lost 8 bases, V lost 5 bases, and 5 bases had no gene match.

The chain joins TRBV4-3 to TRBJ2-1; 11 bases match TRBD2. Trimming took 2 bases from V and 9 from J; bases not matched to a gene: 3. The CDR3 contains 14 residues. Germline V gives CDR1 LGHNA, CDR2 YSLEER. The CDR3 spells CASSQIAGGREQFF. The CDR3 nucleotides are TGCGCCAGCAGCCAAATAGCGGGGGGGCGTGAGCAGTTCTTC.

The chain couples TRBV7-2 to TRBJ1-3; D unresolved. This CDR3 spans 14 amino acids. Between the trimmed V and J ends, which lost 5 bases and 2 bases, there was a span of 10 bases. Germline CDR1 and CDR2: SGHTA and FQGNSA. Written as DNA, the CDR3 is TGTGCCAGCAGCCTTCAAACAGCTGGAAACACCATATATTTT. Residues: CASSLQTAGNTIYF.

The chain recombines TRBV4-2 with TRBJ1-4; no clear D gene. The germline V gene has CDR1 LGHNA and CDR2 YNFKEQ. The CDR3 has 15 amino acids. V dropped 4 bases and J dropped 8 bases, with 17 bases sitting between them. The CDR3 reads CASSRMMGFEEKLFF. CDR3 nucleotide sequence: TGTGCCAGCAGCCGGATGATGGGTTTTGAAGAAAAACTGTTTTTT.

The CDR3 region is CASSLPGGGYTF. The DNA of the CDR3 is TGTGCCAGCAGCTTACCGGGGGGTGGCTACACCTTC. The chain employs TRBV7-9 and TRBJ1-2, with TRBD1 as a possible D gene (5 bases). The CDR3 has 12 amino acids. CDR1 and CDR2 (germline): SEHNR, FQNEAQ (reference sequence). The V gene lost 2 bases and the J gene lost 7 bases, with 8 bases spanning the gap.

J is TRBJ2-7 and V is TRBV28; tentatively, D is TRBD1 (5 bases). Trimming took off 10 bases at V and 5 bases at J, with 15 bases between the two ends. The CDR3 spans 12 residues. Germline V lookup: CDR1 MDHEN, CDR2 SYDVKM. The CDR3 bases are TGTGCCATAGGTCGTGGGGCTGACGAGCAGTACTTC. It codes for CAIGRGADEQYF.

The chain joins TRBV10-3 to TRBJ2-2, with D perhaps TRBD1 (5 bases). Germline V gene sequence: CDR1 ENHRY, CDR2 SYGVKD. V lost 3 bases and J 6 bases, leaving 5 bases between the germline ends. The CDR3 extends over 12 amino acids. CDR3 loop: CAISEGAGELFF. CDR3 in DNA: TGTGCCATCAGTGAAGGGGCCGGGGAGCTGTTTTTT.

The V call is TRBV29-1, the J call TRBJ1-4; 7 nucleotides align to TRBD1. Trimming removed 7 bases from V and 2 bases from J; junction bases left unmatched: 4. The CDR3 has 13 residues. The germline V gene has CDR1 SQVTM and CDR2 ANQGSEA. CDR3 sequence (DNA): TGCAGCGCTCGACAGGGTACTAATGAAAAACTGTTTTTT. Protein sequence: CSARQGTNEKLFF.

The V call is TRBV6-4, the J call TRBJ2-3, with no clear D. CDR1 and CDR2 (germline): MRHNA, SNTAGT. V was shortened by 2 bases and J by 5 bases, with 5 bases between the two germline ends. CDR3 length: 12 residues. The CDR3 sequence: CASSDVGDTQYF. CDR3 bases: TGTGCCAGCAGTGACGTAGGAGATACGCAGTATTTT.

The genes are TRBV3-1 (or the pseudogene TRBV3-2) and TRBJ2-7; no clear D gene. CDR1 LGHDT and CDR2 YNNKEL come from the germline V gene (reference sequence). Trimming stripped 4 bases from V and 1 base from J, with 11 bases between. The CDR3 spans 14 residues. CDR3 DNA: TGTGCCAGCAGCCGAAGTCTAGAATCCTACGAGCAGTACTTC. It codes for CASSRSLESYEQYF.

V usage is TRBV10-3 and J usage is TRBJ1-2; D remains ambiguous. V lost 2 bases to trimming and J lost 3 bases, with 13 bases between them. CDR1 ENHRY and CDR2 SYGVKD come from the germline V gene. The CDR3 runs 15 residues. The DNA of the CDR3 is TGTGCCATCAGTGAGATGAACAGTCAAGACTATGGCTACACCTTC. This gives the protein CAISEMNSQDYGYTF.

This chain uses TRBV5-4 with TRBJ2-3; 14 nucleotides agree with TRBD2. V was pared by 4 bases and J by 1 base, with 8 bases of the junction left unmatched. This CDR3 region has 18 residues. From germline, CDR1 is SGHNT and CDR2 YYREEE (reference sequence). This chain's CDR3 is CASSRGLAGAGGTDTQYF. The CDR3 region has the DNA TGTGCCAGCAGCCGGGGACTAGCGGGGGCCGGGGGCACAGATACGCAGTATTTT.

The rearrangement links TRBV5-4 to TRBJ2-5, with no clear D. V was clipped by 0 bases and J by 2 bases, with 8 bases between them. Per the germline V gene, CDR1 is SGHNT and CDR2 is YYREEE (reference sequence). The CDR3 covers 14 residues. The CDR3 nucleotides are TGTGCCAGCAGCTTGGCCAGCCGGCAAGAGACCCAGTACTTC. It encodes CASSLASRQETQYF.

A note on this clone: This sample includes further DNA sequences coding for the same CDR3. This chain uses TRBV28 with TRBJ1-2; D gene unclear. The germline V gene encodes CDR1 MDHEN and CDR2 SYDVKM. The germline V and J ends were trimmed by 3 bases and 4 bases, with 15 bases remaining between them. The CDR3 totals 15 residues. The CDR3 region has the DNA TGTGCCAGCAGTTTTTTGGAGGGCGCGAGCTATGGCTACACCTTC. Amino acids: CASSFLEGASYGYTF.